This T cell receptor (beta chain) appears in the sequencing data of a study of beta chain features in type 1 diabetes. Overall study results and limits: Patients with Type 1 diabetes showed moderately but significantly shorter TCRB CDR3s in all four CD4+ subsets.

V trimming: 6 bases; J trimming: 7 bases; junction bases outside the gene matches: 12. Looked up from germline, CDR1 is KGHSH and CDR2 is LQKENI. The CDR3 sequence is 14 residues long. Concerning this clone itself: As yet, its antigen is unknown. This specimen includes other DNA sequences encoding the same CDR3.

Expressed TCRB transcripts got sequenced, as all isolated RNA was reverse transcribed. Naive, central memory and regulatory T cell samples averaged around 3.9 million immunoSEQ reads each. The protocol was immunoSEQ multiplex PCR, while the TCRdb copy is restricted to in-frame clones and leaves out a portion. The table shows about 240,000 clones, with about 15% occurring only once. The source material was naive CD4+ T cells from blood. V and J are TRBV18 and TRBJ2-7, with TRBD2 matching over 7 bases. This TCR derives from a man aged 25 to 40 with type 1 diabetes. CDR3 loop: CASSTAGGSYEQYF. Here the CDR3 DNA reads TGTGCCAGCTCCACGGCGGGCGGGAGCTATGAGCAGTACTTC.